This TCR beta chain emerged from a study of blood T cell repertoires in COVID-19. This clone appeared once. V lost 5 bases to trimming and J lost 8 bases, with 10 bases between them. The CDR3 contains 11 residues. The germline V gene encodes CDR1 SGHNT and CDR2 YYREEE (reference sequence). In the source study's methods: Reference gene primer amplification gave estimated nucleated cell counts. Assay: immunoSEQ multiplex PCR; the TCRdb copy retains only in-frame clones and omits some. D and trimming come from the DNA, and the V and J calls and clone size come from that table. The sample comprises roughly 270,000 clones, 85% of which are singletons, and roughly 5.3% rests with the top ten.

Specimen: peripheral blood. This clonotype was obtained from a man aged 50 to 60 with active or convalescent COVID-19. This chain joins TRBV5-4 and TRBJ2-5; D not resolved. DNA for the CDR3: TGTGCCAGCAGTTCTGACATTACCCAGTACTTC. It yields the protein CASSSDITQYF.